A selection of T cell receptor beta chains follows, all from one sample in a study of blood T cells in healthy people across ages. TCRdb independently ran MiXCR on the 5' RACE reads; one entry per CDR3 protein. The data contain roughly 800,000 distinct CDR3 sequences, 20% to 30% of them seen just once; the ten biggest clones take up around 9.2%. This sample was also put to use in a study of T cells of mothers and their children.

Sequencing was done on a sample of blood. The receptors were gathered from a boy between 5 and 17 years old in good health. CDR3s include the opening cysteine and the closing phenylalanine or tryptophan. Fields, in order: V gene, clone size, J gene, D gene, CDR3 protein, CDR3 DNA. D genes are given only for firm matches. Where a row states a size, it is once, few, many or the class of an expanded clone; other rows omit it.

V gene: TRBV5-6; clone size: NA; J gene: TRBJ2-1; D gene: NA; CDR3 protein: CASSRLGYNEQFF; CDR3 DNA: TGTGCCAGCAGTCGACTAGGTTACAATGAGCAGTTCTTC
V gene: TRBV3-1; clone size: NA; J gene: TRBJ2-4; D gene: TRBD1; CDR3 protein: CACSSKKYPGGAKNIQYF; CDR3 DNA: TGTGCCTGCAGCTCCAAGAAGTATCCAGGGGGAGCCAAAAACATTCAGTACTTC
V gene: TRBV11-2; clone size: few; J gene: TRBJ2-7; D gene: NA; CDR3 protein: CASSLSRNEQYF; CDR3 DNA: TGTGCCAGCAGCTTAAGTAGGAACGAGCAGTACTTC
V gene: TRBV20-1; clone size: NA; J gene: TRBJ1-2; D gene: NA; CDR3 protein: CSARNQGRENYGCTF; CDR3 DNA: TGCAGTGCTAGGAACCAAGGACGGGAGAACTATGGCTGCACCTTC
V gene: TRBV5-1; clone size: few; J gene: TRBJ2-5; D gene: NA; CDR3 protein: CASTPQDPTQETQYF; CDR3 DNA: TGCGCCAGCACGCCACAGGACCCGACCCAAGAGACCCAGTACTTC
V gene: TRBV5-1; clone size: few; J gene: TRBJ2-7; D gene: NA; CDR3 protein: CASSSSAENYEQYF; CDR3 DNA: TGCGCCAGCAGCTCCTCAGCGGAGAACTACGAGCAGTACTTC
V gene: TRBV7-9; clone size: NA; J gene: TRBJ2-7; D gene: NA; CDR3 protein: CASSLTKQGDYEQYF; CDR3 DNA: TGTGCCAGCAGCTTAACAAAACAGGGAGACTACGAGCAGTACTTC
V gene: TRBV25-1; clone size: many; J gene: TRBJ1-2; D gene: NA; CDR3 protein: CASRVGAQANYGYTF; CDR3 DNA: TGTGCCAGCAGGGTGGGGGCACAAGCTAACTATGGCTACACCTTC
V gene: TRBV19; clone size: NA; J gene: TRBJ2-1; D gene: NA; CDR3 protein: CASRNLDSSSYNEQFF; CDR3 DNA: TGTGCCAGTAGGAACTTGGACTCGAGCTCCTACAATGAGCAGTTCTTC
V gene: TRBV12-3/TRBV12-4; clone size: few; J gene: TRBJ1-1; D gene: NA; CDR3 protein: CASSFLIKNTEAFF; CDR3 DNA: TGTGCCAGCAGTTTTCTTATTAAGAACACTGAAGCTTTCTTT
V gene: TRBV29-1; clone size: NA; J gene: TRBJ2-7; D gene: NA; CDR3 protein: CSVLTGYYEQYF; CDR3 DNA: TGCAGCGTCCTGACAGGTTACTACGAGCAGTACTTC
V gene: TRBV10-3; clone size: NA; J gene: TRBJ2-7; D gene: NA; CDR3 protein: CAIRDGHSYEQYF; CDR3 DNA: TGTGCCATCAGGGACGGACACTCCTACGAGCAGTACTTC
V gene: TRBV29-1; clone size: NA; J gene: TRBJ2-7; D gene: NA; CDR3 protein: CSVESFDEQYF; CDR3 DNA: TGCAGCGTTGAAAGCTTCGACGAGCAGTACTTC
V gene: TRBV10-3; clone size: few; J gene: TRBJ2-5; D gene: NA; CDR3 protein: CAISQADPGEQYF; CDR3 DNA: TGTGCCATCTCCCAAGCTGATCCGGGGGAGCAGTACTTC
V gene: TRBV9; clone size: few; J gene: TRBJ1-1; D gene: NA; CDR3 protein: CASSVVEGEAFF; CDR3 DNA: TGTGCCAGCAGCGTAGTGGAGGGTGAAGCTTTCTTT
V gene: TRBV24-1; clone size: NA; J gene: TRBJ2-1; D gene: TRBD2; CDR3 protein: CATSDNIAWGGNEQFF; CDR3 DNA: TGTGCCACCAGTGACAATATTGCTTGGGGGGGGAATGAGCAGTTCTTC
V gene: TRBV28; clone size: NA; J gene: TRBJ2-7; D gene: TRBD1; CDR3 protein: CASSMTGGSYEQYF; CDR3 DNA: TGTGCCAGCAGTATGACAGGGGGCTCCTACGAGCAGTACTTC
V gene: TRBV6-5; clone size: NA; J gene: TRBJ2-7; D gene: NA; CDR3 protein: CASNRVQGNEQYF; CDR3 DNA: TGTGCCAGCAACAGAGTCCAGGGTAACGAGCAGTACTTC
V gene: TRBV9; clone size: once; J gene: TRBJ1-2; D gene: TRBD1; CDR3 protein: CASSVAPQTGLRLGYGYTF; CDR3 DNA: TGTGCCAGCAGCGTAGCCCCCCAGACAGGGTTGAGATTGGGATATGGCTACACCTTC
V gene: TRBV29-1; clone size: few; J gene: TRBJ2-3; D gene: TRBD2; CDR3 protein: CSVGNSGRDTQYF; CDR3 DNA: TGCAGCGTTGGAAATAGCGGGAGAGATACGCAGTATTTT
V gene: TRBV12-3/TRBV12-4; clone size: NA; J gene: TRBJ2-4; D gene: TRBD2; CDR3 protein: CASRQTSGGVQYF; CDR3 DNA: TGTGCCAGCAGGCAGACTAGCGGGGGGGTTCAGTACTTC
V gene: TRBV29-1; clone size: few; J gene: TRBJ2-7; D gene: NA; CDR3 protein: CSVPRWGPFSYEQYF; CDR3 DNA: TGCAGCGTTCCTCGGTGGGGGCCGTTCTCCTACGAGCAGTACTTC
V gene: TRBV28; clone size: NA; J gene: TRBJ2-7; D gene: NA; CDR3 protein: CASSLSTGNLYEQYF; CDR3 DNA: TGTGCCAGCAGTTTATCGACGGGGAATCTCTACGAGCAGTACTTC
V gene: TRBV4-3; clone size: NA; J gene: TRBJ2-2; D gene: NA; CDR3 protein: CASSPRQGGDTGELFF; CDR3 DNA: TGCGCCAGCAGCCCCCGACAGGGAGGAGACACCGGGGAGCTGTTTTTT
V gene: TRBV20-1; clone size: NA; J gene: TRBJ2-7; D gene: TRBD1; CDR3 protein: CSARTGSWYEQYF; CDR3 DNA: TGCAGTGCTAGGACAGGGAGTTGGTACGAGCAGTACTTC
V gene: TRBV20-1; clone size: few; J gene: TRBJ1-2; D gene: NA; CDR3 protein: CSARVSGNYGYTF; CDR3 DNA: TGCAGTGCTAGAGTGTCGGGAAACTATGGCTACACCTTC
V gene: TRBV11-3; clone size: NA; J gene: TRBJ2-2; D gene: TRBD1; CDR3 protein: CASSLAWTGRTGELFF; CDR3 DNA: TGTGCCAGCAGTTTGGCGTGGACAGGGAGGACCGGGGAGCTGTTTTTT
V gene: TRBV28; clone size: NA; J gene: TRBJ2-3; D gene: NA; CDR3 protein: CASGGWRGDSSTDTQYF; CDR3 DNA: TGTGCCAGCGGGGGATGGAGGGGCGATTCTAGCACAGATACGCAGTATTTT
V gene: TRBV27; clone size: NA; J gene: TRBJ2-1; D gene: NA; CDR3 protein: CASTTGTDGTYNEQFF; CDR3 DNA: TGTGCCAGCACCACCGGGACGGATGGTACCTACAATGAGCAGTTCTTC
V gene: TRBV20-1; clone size: few; J gene: TRBJ2-2; D gene: TRBD1; CDR3 protein: CSAISDRGDTNTGELFF; CDR3 DNA: TGCAGTGCTATCTCTGACAGGGGCGATACGAACACCGGGGAGCTGTTTTTT
V gene: TRBV3-1; clone size: few; J gene: TRBJ1-2; D gene: NA; CDR3 protein: CASSQPGLNYGYTF; CDR3 DNA: TGTGCCAGCAGCCAACCCGGCCTTAACTATGGCTACACCTTC
V gene: TRBV20-1; clone size: few; J gene: TRBJ2-7; D gene: NA; CDR3 protein: CSASLGANPYEQYF; CDR3 DNA: TGCAGTGCTAGTCTGGGGGCCAACCCCTACGAGCAGTACTTC
V gene: TRBV6-5; clone size: NA; J gene: TRBJ1-1; D gene: NA; CDR3 protein: CASSKSLNTEAFF; CDR3 DNA: TGTGCCAGCAGTAAAAGTTTAAACACTGAAGCTTTCTTT
V gene: TRBV27; clone size: NA; J gene: TRBJ1-2; D gene: NA; CDR3 protein: CASTPSGGVGGYTF; CDR3 DNA: TGTGCCAGCACCCCGAGTGGGGGAGTTGGTGGCTACACCTTC
V gene: TRBV29-1; clone size: few; J gene: TRBJ2-3; D gene: NA; CDR3 protein: CSAHEGTDTQYF; CDR3 DNA: TGCAGCGCTCACGAGGGCACAGATACGCAGTATTTT
V gene: TRBV2; clone size: many; J gene: TRBJ2-7; D gene: NA; CDR3 protein: CASSEWQELSYEQYF; CDR3 DNA: TGTGCCAGCAGTGAATGGCAGGAACTTTCCTACGAGCAGTACTTC
V gene: TRBV7-2; clone size: once; J gene: TRBJ1-5; D gene: NA; CDR3 protein: CASSLEQNQPQHF; CDR3 DNA: TGTGCCAGCAGCTTAGAACAGAATCAGCCCCAGCATTTT
V gene: TRBV10-2; clone size: NA; J gene: TRBJ2-1; D gene: TRBD1; CDR3 protein: CASVDRGSNEQFF; CDR3 DNA: TGCGCCAGCGTGGACAGGGGGTCCAATGAGCAGTTCTTC
V gene: TRBV5-6; clone size: few; J gene: TRBJ2-7; D gene: TRBD1; CDR3 protein: CAGSLGQGDLEQYF; CDR3 DNA: TGTGCCGGCAGCTTGGGACAGGGGGATCTCGAGCAGTACTTC
V gene: TRBV13; clone size: NA; J gene: TRBJ1-2; D gene: NA; CDR3 protein: CASSSQSTANYGYTF; CDR3 DNA: TGTGCCAGCAGCTCGCAGTCGACAGCTAACTATGGCTACACCTTC
V gene: TRBV4-2; clone size: once; J gene: TRBJ2-3; D gene: TRBD2; CDR3 protein: CASSQDGSGSLGAQYF; CDR3 DNA: TGTGCCAGCAGCCAAGATGGTAGCGGGAGCCTCGGTGCGCAGTATTTT
V gene: TRBV12-3/TRBV12-4; clone size: NA; J gene: TRBJ2-5; D gene: NA; CDR3 protein: CASSSEGQRESQYF; CDR3 DNA: TGTGCCAGCAGTTCCGAGGGACAGCGGGAATCCCAGTACTTC
V gene: TRBV3-1; clone size: NA; J gene: TRBJ2-7; D gene: NA; CDR3 protein: CASTGPQSYEQYF; CDR3 DNA: TGTGCCAGCACCGGGCCCCAATCCTACGAGCAGTACTTC
V gene: TRBV9; clone size: few; J gene: TRBJ2-1; D gene: TRBD1; CDR3 protein: CASSSWGQGNNEQFF; CDR3 DNA: TGTGCCAGCAGCTCATGGGGACAGGGGAACAATGAGCAGTTCTTC
V gene: TRBV13; clone size: NA; J gene: TRBJ1-1; D gene: NA; CDR3 protein: CASSFKKAFF; CDR3 DNA: TGTGCCAGCAGCTTCAAAAAGGCTTTCTTT
V gene: TRBV25-1; clone size: once; J gene: TRBJ2-5; D gene: NA; CDR3 protein: CASSDPHRGQETQYF; CDR3 DNA: TGTGCCAGCAGTGACCCGCATCGCGGCCAAGAGACCCAGTACTTC
V gene: TRBV29-1; clone size: few; J gene: TRBJ2-7; D gene: NA; CDR3 protein: CSVESTRGYEQYF; CDR3 DNA: TGCAGCGTTGAATCGACGAGGGGGTACGAGCAGTACTTC
V gene: TRBV14; clone size: NA; J gene: TRBJ2-3; D gene: TRBD2; CDR3 protein: CASSQISGRTDTQYF; CDR3 DNA: TGTGCCAGCAGCCAGATCAGCGGGAGAACAGATACGCAGTATTTT